This T cell receptor (beta chain) is drawn from a study of CXCR3-negative and CXCR3-positive naive CD8 T cells. Points from the study as a whole: Memory CD8+ cells had much lower diversity, and both naive subsets had comparably high diversity. TRBV-TRBJ usage matched between naive CXCR3-negative and CXCR3-positive cells but not between memory cells. Higher TRB CDR3 hydrophobicity marked CXCR3-positive naive cells relative to CXCR3-negative naive cells.

All TRB cDNA libraries came from 5' RACE performed with UMI labels. One entry per CDR3 protein, without DNA, is what TCRdb gives after re-calling the 5' RACE reads. In all, the sample yields around 160,000 distinct CDR3 sequences. With regard to this clonotype: Its antigen is unknown.

This CDR3 has 15 residues. Germline V gene data show CDR1 as SGHTA and CDR2 as FQGNSA. The rearrangement uses TRBV7-2 and TRBJ2-3; the D gene TCRdb calls, TRBD2, cannot be checked with no DNA. The source material was naive CXCR3+ CD8+ T cells from blood. The subset here: CD45RO-CCR7+CD27+CD95- naive CD8+ T cells expressing CXCR3 (TNR3+). The clonotype comes from a human donor in good health. Some clones in this sample may be carry-over from other donors' samples. This chain's CDR3 is CASSSTTSGTDTQYF.